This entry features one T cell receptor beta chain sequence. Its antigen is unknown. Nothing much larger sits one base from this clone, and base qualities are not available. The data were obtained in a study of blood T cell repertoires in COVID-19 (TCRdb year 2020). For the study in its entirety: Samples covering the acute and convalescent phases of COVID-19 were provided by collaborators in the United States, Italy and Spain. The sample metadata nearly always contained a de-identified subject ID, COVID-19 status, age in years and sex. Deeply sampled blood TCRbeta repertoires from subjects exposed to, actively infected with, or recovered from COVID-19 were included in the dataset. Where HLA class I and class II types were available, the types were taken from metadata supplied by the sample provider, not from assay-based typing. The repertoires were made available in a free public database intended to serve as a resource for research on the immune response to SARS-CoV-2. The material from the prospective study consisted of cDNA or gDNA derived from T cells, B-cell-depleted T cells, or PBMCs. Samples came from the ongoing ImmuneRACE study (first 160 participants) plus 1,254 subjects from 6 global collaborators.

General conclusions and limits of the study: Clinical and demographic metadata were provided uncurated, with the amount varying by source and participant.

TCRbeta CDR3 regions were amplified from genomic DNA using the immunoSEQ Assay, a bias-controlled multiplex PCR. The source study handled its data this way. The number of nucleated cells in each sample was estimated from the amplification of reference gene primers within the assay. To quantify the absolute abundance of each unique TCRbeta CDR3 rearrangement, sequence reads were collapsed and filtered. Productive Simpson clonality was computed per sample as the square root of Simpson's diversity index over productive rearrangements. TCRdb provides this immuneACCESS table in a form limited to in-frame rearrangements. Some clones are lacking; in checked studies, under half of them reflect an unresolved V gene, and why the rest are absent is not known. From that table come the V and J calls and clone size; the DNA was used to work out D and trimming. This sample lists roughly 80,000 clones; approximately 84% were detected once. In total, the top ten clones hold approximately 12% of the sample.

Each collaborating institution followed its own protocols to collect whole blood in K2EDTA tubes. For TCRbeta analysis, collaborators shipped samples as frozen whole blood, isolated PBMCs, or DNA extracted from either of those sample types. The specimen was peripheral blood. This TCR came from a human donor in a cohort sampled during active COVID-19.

The DNA sequence reads TGTGCCAGCAGCCAAGCATTCGGGACACAGAACACTGAAGCTTTCTTT. The translation is CASSQAFGTQNTEAFF. The chain couples TRBV4-2 to TRBJ1-1, with a tentative D gene TRBD1 over 6 matching bases. Counted from cysteine to phenylalanine, this CDR3 has 16 amino acids. The only DNA kept is the CDR3, 48 bases in frame from the first base. Based on the germline V gene, the CDR1 and CDR2 sequences are LGHNA and YNFKEQ. V sheds 1 base and J sheds 1 base, leaving 13 bases between their ends.